Each of the 30 T cell receptor beta chains below was sequenced from the same sample in a study of blood T cell repertoires in COVID-19 (dated by TCRdb to the early 2020s). Library preparation was by the immunoSEQ multiplex PCR assay. Drawn from immuneACCESS, this table holds only the in-frame rearrangements with V and J called that TCRdb kept. Clones are partly lost; checked studies trace under half to an unresolved V gene and leave the rest unexplained. This sample gives approximately 250,000 clones in total; approximately 84% of them show up just once. The ten largest clones take up about 15% of the sample. Sequencing was performed on PBMCs or T cells enriched from blood (not recorded which). These receptors originate from a man between 40 and 49 years old who had recovered from COVID-19.

The gene calls are TRBV7-3 and TRBJ2-7; TRBD2 aligns across 7 bases. Germline V gene lookup returns CDR1 SGHTA and CDR2 FQGTGA. V lost 1 base, J lost 6 bases, and 3 bases stayed unmatched. This CDR3 is built from 13 residues. In DNA, the CDR3 is TGTGCCAGCAGCTTAAGTGGCGGGGGCGAGCAGTACTTC. Encoded protein: CASSLSGGGEQYF.

V usage is TRBV24-1 and J usage is TRBJ1-1; TRBD1 matches 7 bases. The CDR3 spans 15 residues. Germline V CDR1 and CDR2: KGHDR, SFDVKD. Trimming cost V 3 bases and J 3 bases; bases outside gene matches: 6. Written as DNA, the CDR3 is TGTGCCACCAGTGATCACAGGGGCGGGGACACTGAAGCTTTCTTT. It translates to CATSDHRGGDTEAFF.

The genes are TRBV28 and TRBJ2-6; a weak D match, TRBD1 (6 bases). Trimming shortened V by 6 bases and J by 4 bases, and 13 bases separated the two germline ends. The germline V gene has CDR1 MDHEN and CDR2 SYDVKM. CDR3 length equals 15 residues. CDR3 region: CASRTPGVGANVLTF. CDR3 DNA sequence: TGTGCCAGCAGAACCCCAGGGGTCGGGGCCAACGTCCTGACTTTC.

V is TRBV3-1 (or the pseudogene TRBV3-2) and J is TRBJ1-2; TRBD1 matches at 8 bases. Trimming cost V 3 bases and J 8 bases; bases outside gene matches: 8. The CDR3 is 14 residues long. Germline-derived CDR1 and CDR2 are LGHDT and YNNKEL (reference sequence). The CDR3 DNA follows: TGTGCCAGCAGCCACAGGGGGCAAGAGGGCGGCTACACCTTC. It encodes CASSHRGQEGGYTF.

The chain joins TRBV27 to TRBJ2-3, with a weak D call TRBD2 (6 bases). The CDR3 is 16 residues long. The germline V gene has CDR1 MNHEY and CDR2 SMNVEV (reference sequence). The V and J ends lost 2 bases and 5 bases respectively, with 17 bases between them. This CDR3 is CASSLRPGGLRDTQYF. In DNA, the CDR3 is TGTGCCAGCAGTTTAAGGCCCGGAGGGCTCAGAGATACGCAGTATTTT.

The rearrangement uses TRBV7-3 and TRBJ1-6; D may be TRBD1 (5 bases). The CDR3 loop spans 15 amino acids. Germline V gives CDR1 SGHTA, CDR2 FQGTGA. Trimming took off 3 bases at V and 4 bases at J, with 10 bases between the two ends. The CDR3 protein is CASSFDAGYNSPLHF. CDR3 DNA sequence: TGTGCCAGCAGCTTTGATGCAGGGTATAATTCACCCCTCCACTTT.

The genes are TRBV7-2 and TRBJ1-2, with 8 bases fitting TRBD1. J gave up 0 bases and V 4 bases, and 4 bases lay outside the gene matches. Germline values: CDR1 SGHTA, CDR2 FQGNSA. This CDR3 contains 15 residues. For the CDR3, the DNA is TGTGCCAGCAGCTCACCGGGACAGGCTAACTATGGCTACACCTTC. Translated, it gives CASSSPGQANYGYTF.

The V call is TRBV28, the J call TRBJ2-5; tentative D call: TRBD1 (6 bases). This CDR3 spans 16 amino acids. The germline V gene has CDR1 MDHEN and CDR2 SYDVKM. V was pared by 4 bases and J by 7 bases, with 22 bases between. CDR3 nucleotides: TGTGCCAGCAGTTCCCCAGGGACACGGATCAAAGGGACCCAGTACTTC. This encodes CASSSPGTRIKGTQYF. Filled out from reference TRBV28 and TRBJ2-5, the complete variable domain reads DVKVTQSSRYLVKRTGEKVFLECVQDMDHENMFWYRQDPGLGLRLIYFSYDVKMKEKGDIPEGYSVSREKKERFSLILESASTNQTSMYLCASSSPGTRIKGTQYFGPGTRLLVL.

The chain links TRBV5-1 to TRBJ1-4; 7 bases align to TRBD1. V lost 4 bases to trimming and J lost 4 bases; unmatched junction nucleotides: 4. The CDR3 spans 14 residues. Per the germline V gene, CDR1 is SGHRS and CDR2 is YFSETQ. The CDR3: CASSPGGGNEKLFF. CDR3 nucleotide sequence: TGCGCCAGCAGCCCAGGGGGTGGTAATGAAAAACTGTTTTTT.

The chain employs TRBV5-6 and TRBJ1-1; the match to TRBD1 covers 8 bases. From germline, CDR1 is SGHDT and CDR2 YYEEEE. CDR3 length: 16 amino acids. V lost 2 bases to trimming and J lost 1 base; unmatched junction nucleotides: 7. CDR3 in DNA: TGTGCCAGCAGCTTTCGACAGGGGAAATGGAACACTGAAGCTTTCTTT. Amino acid sequence: CASSFRQGKWNTEAFF.

This chain connects TRBV4-2 to TRBJ1-2; the match to TRBD1 covers 7 bases. Trimming removed 4 bases from V and 4 bases from J; junction bases left unmatched: 6. The germline gives CDR1 LGHNA, CDR2 YNFKEQ. The CDR3 has 14 amino acids. Here the CDR3 reads CASSPATGFYGYTF. For the CDR3, the DNA is TGTGCCAGCAGCCCGGCGACAGGGTTCTATGGCTACACCTTC.

V gene TRBV9 combines with J gene TRBJ2-7; 9 bases align to TRBD1. The CDR3 spans 13 residues. Germline V CDR1 and CDR2: SGDLS, YYNGEE. V was pared by 3 bases and J by 6 bases, with 4 bases of the junction left unmatched. In nucleotides, the CDR3 is TGTGCCAGCAGCGCTGGGACAGGGATCGAGCAGTACTTC. It specifies CASSAGTGIEQYF.

The chain is built from TRBV7-9 and TRBJ1-2, with D maybe TRBD1 (5 bases). The CDR3 covers 14 residues. V gave up 1 base and J gave up 2 bases, with 8 bases separating them. The germline V gene encodes CDR1 SEHNR and CDR2 FQNEAQ (reference sequence). CDR3 nucleotides: TGTGCCAGCAGCTTAGGCCCAGGGAACTATGGCTACACCTTC. Its translation: CASSLGPGNYGYTF.

The chain recombines TRBV5-5 with TRBJ2-2, with a tentative D call TRBD1 (6 bases). There are 16 residues in the CDR3. In germline, CDR1 is SGHKS, CDR2 YYEKEE (reference sequence). Trimming took off 1 base at V and 5 bases at J, with 15 bases between the two ends. CDR3 loop: CASSLSVTGRTGELFF. The CDR3 DNA reads as TGTGCCAGCAGCTTGAGCGTTACAGGGCGAACCGGGGAGCTGTTTTTT. The variable domain in full, completed from reference TRBV5-5 and TRBJ2-2, reads DAGVTQSPTHLIKTRGQQVTLRCSPISGHKSVSWYQQVLGQGPQFIFQYYEKEERGRGNFPDRFSARQFPNYSSELNVNALLLGDSALYLCASSLSVTGRTGELFFGEGSRLTVL.

The chain is built from TRBV7-9 and TRBJ2-2; D is possibly TRBD1 (5 bases). V was pared by 3 bases and J by 5 bases, with 10 bases between. The germline CDR1 and CDR2 sequences are SEHNR and FQNEAQ (reference sequence). The CDR3 runs to 14 residues. This CDR3 reads CASSFEGATGELFF. DNA for the CDR3: TGTGCCAGCAGCTTTGAAGGGGCTACCGGGGAGCTGTTTTTT.

The chain uses TRBV11-2 and TRBJ2-3, with TRBD2 as a possible D gene (6 bases). This CDR3 spans 13 amino acids. V lost 0 bases and J 10 bases, leaving 11 bases between the germline ends. The germline V gene has CDR1 SGHAT and CDR2 FQNNGV. The CDR3 DNA reads TGTGCCAGCAGCTTAGACCTTCGGAGGGCGCAGTATTTT. It yields the protein CASSLDLRRAQYF.

The chain employs TRBV19 and TRBJ2-2; tentatively, D is TRBD1 (6 bases). The V gene lost 7 bases and the J gene lost 4 bases, with 13 bases spanning the gap. Germline CDR1 reads LNHDA; CDR2 reads SQIVND (reference sequence). The CDR3 is 14 residues long. CDR3 DNA: TGTGCCAGTACCCTGACAGGACCCACCGGGGAGCTGTTTTTT. Protein sequence: CASTLTGPTGELFF.

The rearrangement uses TRBV7-9 and TRBJ1-4, with 8 bases lining up with TRBD1. The germline V gene has CDR1 SEHNR and CDR2 FQNEAQ (reference sequence). Losses at the gene ends were 5 bases for V and 5 bases for J; bases not matched to a gene: 10. This CDR3 comprises 16 residues. DNA for the CDR3: TGTGCCAGCAGCGACACCTGGACAGGGCAGAATGAAAAACTGTTTTTT. Protein sequence: CASSDTWTGQNEKLFF.

The V gene is TRBV28, the J gene TRBJ1-6; D is undetermined. Germline V gene data show CDR1 as MDHEN and CDR2 as SYDVKM. CDR3 length equals 11 residues. Trimming left V 4 bases short and J 7 bases short, with 2 bases between. The CDR3 DNA reads as TGTGCCAGCAGTTCAAATTCACCCCTCCACTTT. Its protein is CASSSNSPLHF.

V is TRBV9 and J is TRBJ1-1; D is ambiguous. The CDR3 loop spans 13 amino acids. CDR1 is SGDLS, CDR2 YYNGEE, per germline. V was shortened by 0 bases and J by 11 bases, with 14 bases between the two germline ends. The CDR3 bases are TGTGCCAGCAGCGTAGCTGAATCGACTCAGGCTTTCTTT. Residues: CASSVAESTQAFF. The variable domain in full, completed from reference TRBV9 and TRBJ1-1, reads DSGVTQTPKHLITATGQRVTLRCSPRSGDLSVYWYQQSLDQGLQFLIQYYNGEERAKGNILERFSAQQFPDLHSELNLSSLELGDSALYFCASSVAESTQAFFGQGTRLTVV.

The chain employs TRBV28 and TRBJ2-7; 7 positions match TRBD1. After removal of 4 bases from V and 1 base from J, the junction contained 10 bases not matched to a gene. CDR1 and CDR2 from the germline V gene are MDHEN and SYDVKM. This CDR3 is 16 amino acids long. As DNA, the CDR3 is TGTGCCAGCAGTTCCTCCTCCGGACAGGCTTCCTACGAGCAGTACTTC. Protein sequence: CASSSSSGQASYEQYF. The full variable domain, with the rest looked up from reference TRBV28 and TRBJ2-7, is DVKVTQSSRYLVKRTGEKVFLECVQDMDHENMFWYRQDPGLGLRLIYFSYDVKMKEKGDIPEGYSVSREKKERFSLILESASTNQTSMYLCASSSSSGQASYEQYFGPGTRLTVT.

The V call is TRBV15, the J call TRBJ1-2; D gene ambiguous. The CDR3 contains 15 residues. V was cut by 3 bases and J by 2 bases, with 13 bases left in between. Germline values: CDR1 LNHNV, CDR2 YYDKDF (reference sequence). The CDR3 is CATSSPAGKNYGYTF. For the CDR3, the DNA is TGTGCCACCAGCAGTCCTGCCGGGAAGAACTATGGCTACACCTTC. Together with reference TRBV15 and TRBJ1-2, the CDR3 gives the full variable domain: DAMVIQNPRYQVTQFGKPVTLSCSQTLNHNVMYWYQQKSSQAPKLLFHYYDKDFNNEADTPDNFQSRRPNTSFCFLDIRSPGLGDTAMYLCATSSPAGKNYGYTFGSGTRLTVV.

This clone was observed a few times. V gene TRBV19 combines with J gene TRBJ2-2, with 8 bases that match TRBD2. This CDR3 spans 14 amino acids. The ends lost 5 bases at V and 4 bases at J; junction bases unmatched: 3. Germline CDR1 LNHDA, CDR2 SQIVND (reference sequence). CDR3 amino acids: CASSLGRATGELFF. The CDR3, as DNA: TGTGCCAGTAGTCTCGGGAGGGCCACCGGGGAGCTGTTTTTT. The full variable domain, with the rest looked up from reference TRBV19 and TRBJ2-2, is DGGITQSPKYLFRKEGQNVTLSCEQNLNHDAMYWYRQDPGQGLRLIYYSQIVNDFQKGDIAEGYSVSREKKESFPLTVTSAQKNPTAFYLCASSLGRATGELFFGEGSRLTVL.

The rearrangement uses TRBV5-1 and TRBJ2-1, with TRBD2 matching 12 bases. Trimming at V came to 5 bases and at J to 0 bases, leaving 6 bases not matched to a gene. The CDR3 covers 17 residues. Germline V gene lookup returns CDR1 SGHRS and CDR2 YFSETQ. CDR3 sequence: CASRPGTSGFSYNEQFF. CDR3 nucleotides: TGCGCCAGCAGGCCCGGGACTAGCGGGTTCTCCTACAATGAGCAGTTCTTC.

This clone came up a few times. This chain links TRBV30 with TRBJ1-2; perhaps TRBD1 as D (5 bases). The germline CDR1 and CDR2 sequences are GTSNPN and SVGIG (reference sequence). Trimming shortened V by 0 bases and J by 8 bases, and 13 bases separated the two germline ends. The CDR3 sequence is 13 residues long. The CDR3 sequence: CAWSVGPQGGYTF. The CDR3 DNA reads TGTGCCTGGAGTGTAGGGCCCCAGGGCGGCTACACCTTC.

CDR3 loop: CASSRDRDHEQYF. The CDR3 bases are TGCGCCAGCAGCCGAGACAGGGACCACGAGCAGTACTTC. The chain carries TRBV5-1 and TRBJ2-7; TRBD1 matches 7 bases. From germline, CDR1 is SGHRS and CDR2 YFSETQ. V shed 4 bases and J 5 bases; nucleotides not matched to a gene: 6. CDR3 length: 13 amino acids.

This clone has just a few counts. The chain employs TRBV9 and TRBJ2-2, with a tentative D call TRBD2 (6 bases). V was cut by 7 bases and J by 8 bases, with 15 bases left in between. Germline V lookup: CDR1 SGDLS, CDR2 YYNGEE. The CDR3 loop spans 13 amino acids. The CDR3 nucleotides are TGTGCCAGCGGAGGGGCGGGCCCGGGGGAGCTGTTTTTT. This gives the protein CASGGAGPGELFF.

The chain recombines TRBV5-1 with TRBJ1-1; perhaps TRBD1 as D (5 bases). The CDR3 has 13 residues. In germline, CDR1 is SGHRS, CDR2 YFSETQ. The V end lost 4 bases, the J end lost 10 bases, and 17 bases lay between the germline ends. The DNA for the CDR3 is TGCGCCAGCAGCCTGACAGAACACCTATCAGCTTTCTTT. Protein sequence: CASSLTEHLSAFF.

Details on this clone: The junction departs from the called germline gene at one end, perhaps through a read error. The rearrangement uses TRBV19 and TRBJ1-1; tentatively, D is TRBD1 (6 bases). This CDR3 is built from 10 residues. Germline V gene lookup returns CDR1 LNHDA and CDR2 SQIVND (reference sequence). The CDR3 here is CASTGQWTLF. CDR3 sequence (DNA): TGTGCCAGCACTGGACAGTGGACTCTCTTT.

The rearrangement joins TRBV5-1 to TRBJ2-7, with D possibly TRBD1 on 6 matching bases. This CDR3 has 14 residues. Germline values: CDR1 SGHRS, CDR2 YFSETQ. Between the trimmed V and J ends, which lost 2 bases and 0 bases, there was a span of 9 bases. CDR3 in amino acids: CASSFTDSSYEQYF. CDR3 nucleotides: TGCGCCAGCAGCTTCACGGACAGCTCCTACGAGCAGTACTTC.